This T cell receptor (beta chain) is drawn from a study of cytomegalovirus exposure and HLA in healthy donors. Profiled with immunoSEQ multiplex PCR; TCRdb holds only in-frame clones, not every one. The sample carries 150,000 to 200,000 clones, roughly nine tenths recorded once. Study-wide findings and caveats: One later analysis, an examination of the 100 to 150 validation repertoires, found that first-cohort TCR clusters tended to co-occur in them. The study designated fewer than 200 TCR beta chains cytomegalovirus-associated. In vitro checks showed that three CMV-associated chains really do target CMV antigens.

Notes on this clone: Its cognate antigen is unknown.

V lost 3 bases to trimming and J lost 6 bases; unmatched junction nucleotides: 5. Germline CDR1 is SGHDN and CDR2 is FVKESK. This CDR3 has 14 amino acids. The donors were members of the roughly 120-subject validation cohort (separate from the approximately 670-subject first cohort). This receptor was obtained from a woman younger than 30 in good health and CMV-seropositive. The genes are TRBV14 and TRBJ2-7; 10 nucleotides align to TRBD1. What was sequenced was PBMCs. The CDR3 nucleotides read TGTGCCAGCAGCCAGCAGACAGGGGGCATCGAGCAGTACTTC. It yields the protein CASSQQTGGIEQYF. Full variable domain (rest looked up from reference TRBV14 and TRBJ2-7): EAGVTQFPSHSVIEKGQTVTLRCDPISGHDNLYWYRRVMGKEIKFLLHFVKESKQDESGMPNNRFLAERTGGTYSTLKVQPAELEDSGVYFCASSQQTGGIEQYFGPGTRLTVT.